This T cell receptor (beta chain) was sequenced for a study of beta chain features in type 1 diabetes. Broader study findings: All four CD4+ subsets of Type 1 diabetes patients contained TCRB CDR3s that were moderately but significantly shorter.

Reverse transcribing all isolated RNA meant expressed TCRB transcripts were sequenced. About 4 million reads per sample were averaged for naive, central memory and regulatory samples. The table came from immunoSEQ multiplex PCR; TCRdb's copy has only in-frame clones and leaves some out. The table shows 200,000 to 300,000 clones, with approximately 20% occurring only once. Details on this clone: What it recognizes is unknown.

Averaging roughly 110 mL, one heparinised blood draw was given by each donor. Naive, central memory, regulatory and stem cell-like memory cells within the CD4+ compartment were sorted using CD45RO/CCR7/CD25/CD127/CD95/CD27. Over 95% purity was reached by all sorted populations. The germline V and J ends were trimmed by 2 bases and 7 bases, with 10 bases remaining between them. Germline V gene lookup returns CDR1 SGHDT and CDR2 YYEEEE. The CDR3 runs to 13 residues. The receptor's source is a woman aged 35 to 49 with type 1 diabetes. What was sequenced was naive CD4+ T cells from blood. The chain carries TRBV5-6 and TRBJ1-5; unclear D gene. The CDR3 loop is CASSFQAAQPQHF. CDR3 bases: TGTGCCAGCAGCTTCCAGGCTGCCCAGCCCCAGCATTTT.